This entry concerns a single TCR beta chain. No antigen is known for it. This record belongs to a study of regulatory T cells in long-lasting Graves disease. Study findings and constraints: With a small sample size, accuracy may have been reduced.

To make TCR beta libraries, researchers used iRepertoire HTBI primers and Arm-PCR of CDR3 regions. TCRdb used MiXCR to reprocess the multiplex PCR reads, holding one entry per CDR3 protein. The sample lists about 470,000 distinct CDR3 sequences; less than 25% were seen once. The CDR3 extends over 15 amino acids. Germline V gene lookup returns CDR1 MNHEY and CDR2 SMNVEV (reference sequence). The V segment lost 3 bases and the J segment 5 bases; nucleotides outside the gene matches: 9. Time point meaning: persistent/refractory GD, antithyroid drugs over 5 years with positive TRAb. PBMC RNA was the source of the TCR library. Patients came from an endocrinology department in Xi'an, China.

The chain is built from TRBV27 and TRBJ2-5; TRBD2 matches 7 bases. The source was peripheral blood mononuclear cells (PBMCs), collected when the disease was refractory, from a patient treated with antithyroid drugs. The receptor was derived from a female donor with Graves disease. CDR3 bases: TGTGCCAGCAGTTTTATGGCGGGAGCATGGGAGACCCAGTACTTC. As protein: CASSFMAGAWETQYF.